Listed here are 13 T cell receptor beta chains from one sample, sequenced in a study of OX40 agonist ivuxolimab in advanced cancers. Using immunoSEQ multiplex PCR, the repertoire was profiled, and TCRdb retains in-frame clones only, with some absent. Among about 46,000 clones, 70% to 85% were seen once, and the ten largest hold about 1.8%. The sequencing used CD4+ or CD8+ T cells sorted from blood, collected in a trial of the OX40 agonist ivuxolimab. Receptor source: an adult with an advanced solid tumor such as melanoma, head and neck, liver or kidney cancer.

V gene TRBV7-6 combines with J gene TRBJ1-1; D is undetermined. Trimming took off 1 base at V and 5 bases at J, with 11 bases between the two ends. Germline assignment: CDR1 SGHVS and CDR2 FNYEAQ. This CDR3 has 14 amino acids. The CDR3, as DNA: TGTGCCAGCAGCTTAGATAGTGGGAAGACTGAAGCTTTCTTT. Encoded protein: CASSLDSGKTEAFF.

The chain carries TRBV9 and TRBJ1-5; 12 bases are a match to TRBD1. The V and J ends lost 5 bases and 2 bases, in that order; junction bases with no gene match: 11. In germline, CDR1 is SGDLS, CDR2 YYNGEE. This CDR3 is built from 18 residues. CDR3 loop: CASSAGTGGAGGNQPQHF. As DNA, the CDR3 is TGTGCCAGCAGTGCCGGGACAGGGGGCGCTGGAGGCAATCAGCCCCAGCATTTT.

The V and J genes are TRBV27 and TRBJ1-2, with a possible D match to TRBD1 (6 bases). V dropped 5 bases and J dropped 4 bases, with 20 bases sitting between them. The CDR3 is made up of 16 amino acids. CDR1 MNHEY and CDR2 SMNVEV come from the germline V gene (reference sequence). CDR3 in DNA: TGTGCCAGCAGTCTGGGGACAAGGGGGGGAGGCTATGGCTACACCTTC. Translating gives CASSLGTRGGGYGYTF.

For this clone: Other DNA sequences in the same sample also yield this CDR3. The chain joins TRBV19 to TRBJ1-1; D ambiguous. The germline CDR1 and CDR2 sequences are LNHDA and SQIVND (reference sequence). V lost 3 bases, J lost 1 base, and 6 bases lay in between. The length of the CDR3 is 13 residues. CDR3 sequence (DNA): TGTGCCAGTAGTATCGGACCGAACACTGAAGCTTTCTTT. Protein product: CASSIGPNTEAFF.

The chain's CDR3 is CASSNRVSNTEAFF. As DNA, the CDR3 is TGTGCCAGCAGTAACAGGGTGTCGAACACTGAAGCTTTCTTT. The chain carries TRBV27 and TRBJ1-1; possible D gene TRBD1, 6 bases. The CDR3 spans 14 residues. Germline CDR1 and CDR2: MNHEY and SMNVEV (reference sequence). The V end was cut by 5 bases, the J end by 1 base, with 11 bases between.

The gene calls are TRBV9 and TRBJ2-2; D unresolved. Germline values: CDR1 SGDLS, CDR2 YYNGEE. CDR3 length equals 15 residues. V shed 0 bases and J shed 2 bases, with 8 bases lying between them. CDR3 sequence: CASSVGTINTGELFF. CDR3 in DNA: TGTGCCAGCAGCGTAGGAACTATTAACACCGGGGAGCTGTTTTTT.

The DNA for the CDR3 is TGTGCCATCAGTGACGGAGGGTTTAGCTCGAGGTACAATGAGCAGTTCTTC. Amino acids: CAISDGGFSSRYNEQFF. The chain is built from TRBV10-3 and TRBJ2-1; D perhaps matches TRBD2 (6 bases). The V and J ends lost 3 bases and 4 bases respectively, with 19 bases between them. The length of the CDR3 is 17 residues. Germline V gene lookup returns CDR1 ENHRY and CDR2 SYGVKD.

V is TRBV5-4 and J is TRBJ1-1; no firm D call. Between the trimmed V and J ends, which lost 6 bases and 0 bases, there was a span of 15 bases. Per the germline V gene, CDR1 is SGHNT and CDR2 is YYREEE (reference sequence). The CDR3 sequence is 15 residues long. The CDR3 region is CASTQGGLMNTEAFF. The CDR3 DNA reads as TGTGCCAGCACCCAAGGAGGCCTTATGAACACTGAAGCTTTCTTT.

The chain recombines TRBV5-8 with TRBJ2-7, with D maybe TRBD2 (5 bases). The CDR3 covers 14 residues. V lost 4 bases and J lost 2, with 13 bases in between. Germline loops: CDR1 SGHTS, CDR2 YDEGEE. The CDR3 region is CASSHPPGTYEQYF. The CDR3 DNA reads TGTGCCAGCAGCCACCCCCCGGGGACCTACGAGCAGTACTTC.

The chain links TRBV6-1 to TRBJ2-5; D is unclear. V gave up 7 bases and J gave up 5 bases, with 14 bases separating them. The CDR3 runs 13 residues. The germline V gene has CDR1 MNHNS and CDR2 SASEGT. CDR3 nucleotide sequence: TGTGCCAGCAAACCCAGCCCGACGGAGACCCAGTACTTC. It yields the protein CASKPSPTETQYF.

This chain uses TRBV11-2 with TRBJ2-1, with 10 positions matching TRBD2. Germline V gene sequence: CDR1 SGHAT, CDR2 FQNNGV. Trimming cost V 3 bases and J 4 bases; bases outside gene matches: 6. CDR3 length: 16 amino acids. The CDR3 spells CASSFEASGRYNEQFF. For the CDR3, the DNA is TGTGCCAGCAGCTTCGAGGCTAGCGGGAGATACAATGAGCAGTTCTTC.

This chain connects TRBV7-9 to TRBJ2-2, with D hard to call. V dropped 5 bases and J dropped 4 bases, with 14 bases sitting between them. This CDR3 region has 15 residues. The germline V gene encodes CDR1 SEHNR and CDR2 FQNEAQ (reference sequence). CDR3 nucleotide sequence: TGTGCCAGCAGCCCCCGCGGATCGTCCACCGGGGAGCTGTTTTTT. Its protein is CASSPRGSSTGELFF.

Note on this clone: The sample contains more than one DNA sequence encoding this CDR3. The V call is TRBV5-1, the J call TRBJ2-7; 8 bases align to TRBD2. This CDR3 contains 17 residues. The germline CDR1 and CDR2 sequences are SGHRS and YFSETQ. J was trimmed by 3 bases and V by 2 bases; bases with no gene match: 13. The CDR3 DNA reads TGCGCCAGCAGCTTTAGGGGCCGGGGGGGAGACGACTACGAGCAGTACTTC. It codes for CASSFRGRGGDDYEQYF.